The rows below give T cell receptor beta chains drawn from one sample of a study of cytotoxic CD8 clonotypes in ibrutinib-treated CLL. Sequenced by immunoSEQ multiplex PCR; TCRdb stores in-frame clones only, minus some. This table holds 300,000 to 400,000 clones, roughly 71% found once. Source: PBMCs, taken after 36 months of ibrutinib treatment. These receptor sequences come from a human donor with chronic lymphocytic leukemia. The CDR3 runs from the conserved cysteine through the conserved F or W.

J	V	CDR3
TRBJ2-5	TRBV4-1	CASSQVGGVLETQYF
TRBJ2-7	TRBV7-2	CASSRLGSYEQYF
TRBJ2-7	TRBV18	CASSPRDGTYEQYF
TRBJ2-1	TRBV12-5	CASGLVPKGTSGSAYNEQFF
TRBJ2-7	TRBV7-9	CASSQGQNYEQYF
TRBJ1-1	TRBV9	CASSVGLLLPQAFF
TRBJ2-7	TRBV18	CASSPRGAPFVGYEQYF
TRBJ2-5	TRBV27	CASKGWSEETQYF
TRBJ1-6	TRBV19	CASSPGQGESPLHF
TRBJ2-7	TRBV18	CASSRVPAEQYF
TRBJ2-7	TRBV9	CASSPRQGSHEQYF
TRBJ2-7	TRBV9	CASSGELAGGPREQYF